These 19 T cell receptor beta chains were sequenced from one sample in a study of blood T cell repertoires in COVID-19. The protocol was immunoSEQ multiplex PCR, while the TCRdb copy is restricted to in-frame clones and leaves out a portion. The sample holds about 200,000 clones; roughly 80% are singletons and the top ten take 7.8%. Sequencing input: peripheral blood. Receptors were obtained from an elderly woman with COVID-19, enrolled during active disease.

The genes are TRBV12-3 or TRBV12-4 and TRBJ2-1; D perhaps matches TRBD2 (5 bases). V was trimmed by 6 bases and J by 6 bases, leaving 9 bases between them. The CDR3 sequence is 12 residues long. CDR3 sequence: CASSQLVNEQFF. Written as DNA, the CDR3 is TGTGCCAGCAGCCAACTAGTCAATGAGCAGTTCTTC.

This clone came up a few times. CDR3 nucleotides: TGTGCCAGCAGCGTTGGTCCGGGGGATAATTCACCCCTCCACTTT. Its protein is CASSVGPGDNSPLHF. The V and J genes are TRBV9 and TRBJ1-6, with TRBD1 as a possible D gene (5 bases). V shed 2 bases and J shed 5 bases, with 11 bases lying between them. This CDR3 region has 15 residues. CDR1 and CDR2 from the germline V gene are SGDLS and YYNGEE.

This chain connects TRBV4-2 to TRBJ1-2, with TRBD1 identical over 9 bases. Germline CDR1 LGHNA, CDR2 YNFKEQ. This CDR3 comprises 16 residues. Trimming removed 0 bases from V and 7 bases from J; junction bases left unmatched: 9. CDR3 nucleotide sequence: TGTGCCAGCAGCCAAGAAGGGGGGACAGGGATCGGTGGCTACACCTTC. Translating it yields CASSQEGGTGIGGYTF.

This rearrangement joins TRBV27 to TRBJ2-6; 10 nucleotides match TRBD1. Germline values: CDR1 MNHEY, CDR2 SMNVEV (reference sequence). J was trimmed by 3 bases and V by 2 bases; bases with no gene match: 4. The length of the CDR3 is 17 residues. Here the CDR3 DNA reads TGTGCCAGCAGTTTAAGGGACAGGGGAAGTGGGGCCAACGTCCTGACTTTC. It codes for CASSLRDRGSGANVLTF.

This clone was recorded once. The chain employs TRBV9 and TRBJ1-3; 7 bases line up with TRBD1. Trimming cost V 2 bases and J 4 bases; bases outside gene matches: 9. Germline CDR1 and CDR2: SGDLS and YYNGEE. The CDR3 totals 16 residues. The CDR3 region is CASSVNRGGPGNTIYF. Here the CDR3 DNA reads TGTGCCAGCAGCGTTAACAGGGGAGGTCCGGGAAACACCATATATTTT. Together with reference TRBV9 and TRBJ1-3, the CDR3 gives the full variable domain: DSGVTQTPKHLITATGQRVTLRCSPRSGDLSVYWYQQSLDQGLQFLIQYYNGEERAKGNILERFSAQQFPDLHSELNLSSLELGDSALYFCASSVNRGGPGNTIYFGEGSWLTVV.

This clone was seen many times. J is TRBJ2-7 and V is TRBV21-1; no check of the table's D call, TRBD1, against the DNA was made. TRBV21-1 is a known pseudogene. CDR3 length: 17 residues. The DNA for the CDR3 is TGTGCCAGCAGCACCCGGGACAGGGGTGTTGGCTCCTACGAGCAGTACTTC. Translated, it gives CASSTRDRGVGSYEQYF.

This clone was recorded only once. The genes are TRBV5-1 and TRBJ2-3, with 8 positions matching TRBD2. The CDR3 extends over 16 amino acids. The germline V gene has CDR1 SGHRS and CDR2 YFSETQ. The junction had 3 bases not matched to a gene; V was cut back by 0 bases and J by 0 bases. DNA of the CDR3: TGCGCCAGCAGCTTGGGGACGGGAGGGAGCACAGATACGCAGTATTTT. Protein: CASSLGTGGSTDTQYF.

The chain recombines TRBV5-6 with TRBJ1-5, with TRBD1 as a possible D gene (6 bases). V lost 3 bases and J 3 bases, leaving 10 bases between the germline ends. Germline V lookup: CDR1 SGHDT, CDR2 YYEEEE. The CDR3 extends over 14 amino acids. CDR3 in amino acids: CASSSQGDNQPQHF. The CDR3 region has the DNA TGTGCCAGCAGCTCACAGGGCGACAATCAGCCCCAGCATTTT.

The V call is TRBV7-8, the J call TRBJ2-7; 8 nucleotides match TRBD1. The CDR3 covers 16 residues. The ends lost 5 bases at V and 5 bases at J; junction bases unmatched: 14. Per germline, CDR1 SGHVS and CDR2 FQNEAQ. CDR3 amino acids: CASSPETGTGWNEQYF. CDR3 DNA sequence: TGTGCCAGCAGCCCAGAAACCGGGACAGGATGGAACGAGCAGTACTTC.

The chain uses TRBV10-1 and TRBJ1-1; D unclear. The CDR3 is 12 residues long. Trimming cost V 6 bases and J 10 bases, with 15 bases left between them. The germline V gene encodes CDR1 WNHNN and CDR2 SYGVQD (reference sequence). The CDR3, as DNA: TGCGCCAGCAGAAGTTCAGAGGGCAGAGCTTTCTTT. This translates into CASRSSEGRAFF.

This clone was detected once. The chain carries TRBV3-1 (or the pseudogene TRBV3-2) and TRBJ1-1; D remains ambiguous. From germline, CDR1 is LGHDT and CDR2 YNNKEL (reference sequence). The V and J ends lost 3 bases and 9 bases respectively, with 11 bases between them. The length of the CDR3 is 12 residues. The CDR3 protein is CASSQEARKAFF. CDR3 DNA sequence: TGTGCCAGCAGCCAGGAGGCCCGAAAAGCTTTCTTT.

The chain uses TRBV6-1 and TRBJ2-2; D remains unclear. V was pared by 1 base and J by 5 bases, with 11 bases between. In germline, CDR1 is MNHNS, CDR2 SASEGT. The CDR3 runs to 15 residues. The DNA of the CDR3 is TGTGCCAGCAGTGAAGGGATCGGAGTGACCGGGGAGCTGTTTTTT. This gives the protein CASSEGIGVTGELFF.

The chain couples TRBV19 to TRBJ1-3; D perhaps matches TRBD1 (5 bases). The CDR3 is 14 residues long. V lost 6 bases and J lost 3, with 12 bases in between. Germline lookup yields CDR1 LNHDA and CDR2 SQIVND (reference sequence). The CDR3 DNA sequence: TGTGCCAGTAGACGAGGGACTTATGGAAACACCATATATTTT. This translates into CASRRGTYGNTIYF.

V gene TRBV18 combines with J gene TRBJ1-1; D is ambiguous. The CDR3 spans 14 residues. V gave up 0 bases and J gave up 5 bases, with 10 bases separating them. The germline V gene encodes CDR1 KGHSH and CDR2 LQKENI. CDR3 in amino acids: CASSPPPGWTEAFF. CDR3 sequence (DNA): TGTGCCAGCTCACCACCGCCCGGGTGGACTGAAGCTTTCTTT.

The rearrangement links TRBV11-2 to TRBJ2-3; D gene uncertain. The germline CDR1 and CDR2 sequences are SGHAT and FQNNGV. Trimming removed 5 bases at V and 1 base at J, with 19 bases between. The length of the CDR3 is 17 residues. CDR3 nucleotide sequence: TGTGCCAGCAGCAACCCGGGTGGAGCGACCCGCACAGATACGCAGTATTTT. As protein: CASSNPGGATRTDTQYF.

The DNA for the CDR3 is TGTGCCGTTCCGGGTGCTGAAGCTTTCTTT. Protein sequence: CAVPGAEAFF. This sequence joins TRBV19 and TRBJ1-1; D is undetermined. Trimming removed 11 bases from V and 6 bases from J, with 10 bases in between. CDR1 LNHDA and CDR2 SQIVND come from the germline V gene (reference sequence). The CDR3 runs 10 residues. The full variable domain, rest sourced from reference TRBV19 and TRBJ1-1, is DGGITQSPKYLFRKEGQNVTLSCEQNLNHDAMYWYRQDPGQGLRLIYYSQIVNDFQKGDIAEGYSVSREKKESFPLTVTSAQKNPTAFYLCAVPGAEAFFGQGTRLTVV.

The CDR3 loop is CASSPRLNTGELFF. In DNA, the CDR3 is TGTGCCAGCAGCCCTAGGCTCAACACCGGGGAGCTGTTTTTT. This chain links TRBV7-3 with TRBJ2-2, with unresolved D. V dropped 5 bases and J dropped 2 bases, with 9 bases sitting between them. CDR3 length equals 14 residues. Germline V gene sequence: CDR1 SGHTA, CDR2 FQGTGA.

A few counts support this clone. The genes are TRBV6-6 and TRBJ1-2; tentatively, D is TRBD1 (5 bases). Trimming removed 5 bases at V and 6 bases at J, with 16 bases between. Germline V gene data show CDR1 as MNHNY and CDR2 as SVGAGI (reference sequence). This CDR3 contains 14 residues. The CDR3 loop reads CASSPQVQGDGYTF. The CDR3 DNA reads TGTGCCAGCAGTCCCCAGGTCCAAGGGGATGGCTACACCTTC.

The chain combines TRBV3-1 (or the pseudogene TRBV3-2) with TRBJ2-2; D unclear. Germline CDR1 reads LGHDT; CDR2 reads YNNKEL (reference sequence). CDR3 length equals 16 residues. V lost 4 bases and J lost 3, with 15 bases in between. For the CDR3, the DNA is TGTGCCAGCAGCCCCGAGGCTCCTCCTTACACCGGGGAGCTGTTTTTT. It specifies CASSPEAPPYTGELFF.